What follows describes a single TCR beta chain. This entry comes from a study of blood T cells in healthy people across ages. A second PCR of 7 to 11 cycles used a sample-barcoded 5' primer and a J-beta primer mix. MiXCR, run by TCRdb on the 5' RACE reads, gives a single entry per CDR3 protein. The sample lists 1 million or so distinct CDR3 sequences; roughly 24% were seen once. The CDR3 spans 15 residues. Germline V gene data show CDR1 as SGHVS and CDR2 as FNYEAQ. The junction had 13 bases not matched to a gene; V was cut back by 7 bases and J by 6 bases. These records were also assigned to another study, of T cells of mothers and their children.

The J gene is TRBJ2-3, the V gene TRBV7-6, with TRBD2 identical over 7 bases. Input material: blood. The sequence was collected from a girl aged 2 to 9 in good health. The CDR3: CASTFAGVTGDTQYF. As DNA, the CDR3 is TGTGCCAGCACCTTTGCGGGGGTTACGGGGGATACGCAGTATTTT.